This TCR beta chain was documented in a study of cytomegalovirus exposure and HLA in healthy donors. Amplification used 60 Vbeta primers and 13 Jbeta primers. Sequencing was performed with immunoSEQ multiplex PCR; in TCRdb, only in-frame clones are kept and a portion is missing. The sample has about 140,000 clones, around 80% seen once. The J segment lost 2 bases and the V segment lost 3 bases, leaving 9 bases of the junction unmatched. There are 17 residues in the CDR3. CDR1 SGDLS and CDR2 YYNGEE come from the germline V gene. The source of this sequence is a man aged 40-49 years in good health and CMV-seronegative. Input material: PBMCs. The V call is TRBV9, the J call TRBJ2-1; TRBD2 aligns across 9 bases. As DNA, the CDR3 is TGTGCCAGCAGCGAGGGTGGCGGGGGGGCCCCCTACAATGAGCAGTTCTTC. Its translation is CASSEGGGGAPYNEQFF.